One sample yielded the 20 T cell receptor beta chains listed below, sequenced in a study of memory CD8 T cells in hepatitis C reinfection. Time point here: pre-reinfection, 55 to 20 weeks before reinfection detection. Sorted cells were sequenced directly ex vivo without any in vitro expansion. Measured with immunoSEQ multiplex PCR; TCRdb has only the in-frame clones, and not every one. The data show 45,000 to 55,000 clones, roughly 86% seen once. The sequencing sample was made of naive CD8+ T cells sorted from blood. All receptors come from a man between 18 and 35 years old with hepatitis C virus infection.

The chain is built from TRBV11-2 and TRBJ2-7; a possible D gene is TRBD1 (6 bases). The CDR3 runs to 13 residues. Trimming cost V 5 bases and J 4 bases, with 12 bases left between them. Germline V CDR1 and CDR2: SGHAT, FQNNGV. Here the CDR3 reads CASSLGQSYEQYV. CDR3 sequence (DNA): TGTGCCAGCAGCCTTGGACAGTCGTACGAGCAGTACGTC.

A remark on this clone: Sequence at one end of the junction differs from germline and may be a read error. The V and J genes are TRBV6-7 and TRBJ2-4; D might be TRBD1 (5 bases). TRBV6-7 is labeled an ORF, and its function is uncertain. The CDR3 length is 11 residues. The CDR3 loop is CASSYSPGHLF. In nucleotides, the CDR3 is TGTGCCAGCAGTTACTCGCCCGGACACCTCTTC.

This rearrangement joins TRBV6-1 to TRBJ2-5; 14 positions agree with TRBD2. Trimming removed 4 bases from V and 4 bases from J; junction bases left unmatched: 2. The germline V gene encodes CDR1 MNHNS and CDR2 SASEGT. This CDR3 spans 15 amino acids. This CDR3 is CASSGLAGGPETQYF. In DNA, the CDR3 is TGTGCCAGCAGTGGACTAGCGGGAGGGCCAGAGACCCAGTACTTC.

For the CDR3, the DNA is TGCGCCAGCAGCCAAGACTCAGGATCCGGGGAGCTGTTTTTT. This encodes CASSQDSGSGELFF. The J gene is TRBJ2-2, the V gene TRBV4-3; D is ambiguous. The CDR3 length is 14 residues. Between the trimmed V and J ends, which lost 0 bases and 6 bases, there was a span of 8 bases. Germline V lookup: CDR1 LGHNA, CDR2 YSLEER.

V and J are TRBV2 and TRBJ2-3; D is uncertain. V lost 4 bases and J 4 bases, leaving 9 bases between the germline ends. Per the germline V gene, CDR1 is SNHLY and CDR2 is FYNNEI. CDR3 length: 13 amino acids. The CDR3 nucleotides read TGTGCCAGCAGTGTGCGAGTCGCAGATACGCAGTATTTT. It specifies CASSVRVADTQYF.

This clone has a single count. This chain links TRBV7-6 with TRBJ2-2, with unresolved D. This CDR3 has 14 amino acids. Per the germline V gene, CDR1 is SGHVS and CDR2 is FNYEAQ. Between the trimmed V and J ends, which lost 1 base and 7 bases, there was a span of 10 bases. CDR3: CASSLEATVGELFF. The CDR3 coding sequence is TGTGCCAGCAGCTTAGAGGCAACAGTCGGGGAGCTGTTTTTT.

This clone was observed a few times. The chain carries TRBV6-1 and TRBJ1-1; no definite D call. The CDR3 loop spans 13 amino acids. CDR1 and CDR2 from the germline V gene are MNHNS and SASEGT. Trimming removed 1 base from V and 11 bases from J, with 14 bases in between. The CDR3 DNA sequence: TGTGCCAGCAGTGAAGTCGAGACATTTACGGCTTTCTTT. Amino acids: CASSEVETFTAFF.

The genes are TRBV5-4 and TRBJ1-1; perhaps TRBD1 as D (5 bases). Per the germline V gene, CDR1 is SGHNT and CDR2 is YYREEE (reference sequence). V shed 0 bases and J shed 5 bases, with 11 bases lying between them. This CDR3 region has 14 residues. The CDR3 DNA reads TGTGCCAGCAGCTTGGGGGGCACTGGAACTGAAGCTTTCTTT. Translation gives CASSLGGTGTEAFF. Full variable domain (rest looked up from reference TRBV5-4 and TRBJ1-1): ETGVTQSPTHLIKTRGQQVTLRCSSQSGHNTVSWYQQALGQGPQFIFQYYREEENGRGNFPPRFSGLQFPNYSSELNVNALELDDSALYLCASSLGGTGTEAFFGQGTRLTVV.

This rearrangement joins TRBV6-5 to TRBJ1-2; D gene uncertain. Germline loops: CDR1 MNHEY, CDR2 SVGAGI. CDR3 size: 13 residues. The germline V and J ends were trimmed by 6 bases and 3 bases, with 11 bases remaining between them. CDR3 in amino acids: CASRTGGYYGYTF. CDR3 bases: TGTGCCAGCAGAACGGGAGGGTACTATGGCTACACCTTC.

V usage is TRBV28 and J usage is TRBJ2-1; TRBD1 might be the D (5 bases). Looked up from germline, CDR1 is MDHEN and CDR2 is SYDVKM. Between the trimmed V and J ends, which lost 3 bases and 0 bases, there was a span of 6 bases. The CDR3 totals 14 residues. For the CDR3, the DNA is TGTGCCAGCAGTTTCGACAGCTCCTACAATGAGCAGTTCTTC. It is translated as CASSFDSSYNEQFF.

The chain carries TRBV25-1 and TRBJ1-2; D unresolved. The CDR3 length is 13 residues. Trimming took off 4 bases at V and 2 bases at J, with 8 bases between the two ends. Germline CDR1 MGHDK, CDR2 SYGVNS. CDR3 coding DNA: TGTGCCAGCAGTGTTAGCGTGAACTATGGCTACACCTTC. Translating gives CASSVSVNYGYTF.

V usage is TRBV15 and J usage is TRBJ1-5; D is ambiguous. Germline values: CDR1 LNHNV, CDR2 YYDKDF (reference sequence). The germline V and J ends were trimmed by 5 bases and 2 bases, with 13 bases remaining between them. The CDR3 is made up of 15 amino acids. CDR3 in DNA: TGTGCCACCAGCTCCTTGCCTCGAGGCAATCAGCCCCAGCATTTT. Translated: CATSSLPRGNQPQHF.

In DNA form, the CDR3 reads TGTGCCACCAGCAGAGAGGGGGGTTTGTCTTGGTACGAGCAGTACGTC. It codes for CATSREGGLSWYEQYV. V is TRBV15 and J is TRBJ2-7, with TRBD2 as a possible D gene (6 bases). CDR1 is LNHNV and CDR2 is YYDKDF in the germline V gene (reference sequence). The CDR3 spans 16 residues. V gave up 0 bases and J gave up 4 bases, with 16 bases separating them.

V usage is TRBV15 and J usage is TRBJ2-1; TRBD1 agrees at 8 bases. The CDR3 spans 14 residues. CDR1 and CDR2 from the germline V gene are LNHNV and YYDKDF (reference sequence). V lost 4 bases, J lost 7 bases, and 6 bases stayed unmatched. The CDR3 DNA is TGTGCCACCAGCAAGGACAGGGCAAGGAATGAGCAGTTCTTC. It codes for CATSKDRARNEQFF.

This chain joins TRBV7-3 and TRBJ2-7; 7 bases align to TRBD1. With 7 bases clipped from V and 6 bases from J, the junction kept 3 bases outside the gene matches. This CDR3 contains 11 residues. Germline V gene sequence: CDR1 SGHTA, CDR2 FQGTGA. This CDR3 is CASTKGAEQYF. CDR3 DNA sequence: TGTGCCAGCACCAAGGGGGCCGAGCAGTACTTC. The full variable domain, with the rest looked up from reference TRBV7-3 and TRBJ2-7, is GAGVSQTPSNKVTEKGKYVELRCDPISGHTALYWYRQSLGQGPEFLIYFQGTGAADDSGLPNDRFFAVRPEGSVSTLKIQRTERGDSAVYLCASTKGAEQYFGPGTRLTVT.

This clone was counted a single time. J is TRBJ2-1 and V is TRBV9; 8 bases fit TRBD2. Germline values: CDR1 SGDLS, CDR2 YYNGEE. J lost 7 bases, V lost 0 bases, and 6 bases had no gene match. This CDR3 spans 15 amino acids. The CDR3 is CASSVGGGPGNEQFF. Written as DNA, the CDR3 is TGTGCCAGCAGCGTAGGCGGGGGGCCAGGTAATGAGCAGTTCTTC. Using reference TRBV9 and TRBJ2-1 for the parts outside the CDR3, the full variable domain is DSGVTQTPKHLITATGQRVTLRCSPRSGDLSVYWYQQSLDQGLQFLIQYYNGEERAKGNILERFSAQQFPDLHSELNLSSLELGDSALYFCASSVGGGPGNEQFFGPGTRLTVL.

The V call is TRBV19, the J call TRBJ2-7; 12 bases are a match to TRBD1. CDR1 LNHDA and CDR2 SQIVND come from the germline V gene (reference sequence). J gave up 2 bases and V 6 bases, and 5 bases lay outside the gene matches. The CDR3 sequence is 15 residues long. CDR3 DNA sequence: TGTGCCAGTAGCGCCGGGACAGGGGGCACCTACGAGCAGTACTTC. Residues: CASSAGTGGTYEQYF.

This clone was counted a single time. V is TRBV28 and J is TRBJ2-5; weak D call: TRBD1 (8 bases). The CDR3 has 14 amino acids. V dropped 3 bases and J dropped 5 bases, with 13 bases sitting between them. Looked up from germline, CDR1 is MDHEN and CDR2 is SYDVKM. CDR3 in amino acids: CASSFEQGGETQYF. In nucleotides, the CDR3 is TGTGCCAGCAGTTTCGAACAGGGGGGGGAGACCCAGTACTTC.

The chain recombines TRBV2 with TRBJ2-1; TRBD2 matches 9 bases. With V trimmed by 8 bases and J by 0 bases, 2 bases remained unmatched. Germline lookup yields CDR1 SNHLY and CDR2 FYNNEI. The CDR3 covers 14 residues. The CDR3 protein is CASGSGSSYNEQFF. CDR3 in DNA: TGTGCCAGCGGTAGCGGGAGCTCCTACAATGAGCAGTTCTTC.

CDR3 sequence (DNA): TGTGCCAGCAGTTTATATTTTCTCGGCGGGGGCTCCTACAATGAGCAGTTCTTC. It is translated as CASSLYFLGGGSYNEQFF. The chain has TRBV28 and TRBJ2-1; 7 bases align to TRBD2. The CDR3 is 18 residues long. Germline CDR1 and CDR2: MDHEN and SYDVKM. The V gene end was trimmed by 1 base and the J gene end by 0 bases; junction bases not matched to a gene: 9.